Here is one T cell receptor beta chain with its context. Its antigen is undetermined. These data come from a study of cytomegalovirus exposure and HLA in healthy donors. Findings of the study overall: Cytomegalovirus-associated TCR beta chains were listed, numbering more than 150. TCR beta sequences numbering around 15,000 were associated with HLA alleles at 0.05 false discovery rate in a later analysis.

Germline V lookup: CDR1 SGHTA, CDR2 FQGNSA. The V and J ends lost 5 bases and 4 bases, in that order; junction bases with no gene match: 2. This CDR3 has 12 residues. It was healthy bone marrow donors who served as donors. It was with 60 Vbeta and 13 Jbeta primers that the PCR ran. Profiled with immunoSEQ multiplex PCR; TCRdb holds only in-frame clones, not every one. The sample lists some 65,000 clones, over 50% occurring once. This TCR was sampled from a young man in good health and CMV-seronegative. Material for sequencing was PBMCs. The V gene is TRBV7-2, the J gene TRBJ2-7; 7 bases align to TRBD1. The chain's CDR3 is CASSRQGYEQYF. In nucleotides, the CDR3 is TGTGCCAGCAGCCGACAGGGTTACGAGCAGTACTTC.